The rows below give T cell receptor beta chains drawn from one sample of a study of blood T cells in healthy people across ages. In TCRdb, the 5' RACE reads were re-called with MiXCR into one record per CDR3 protein. The table records about 720,000 distinct CDR3 sequences, approximately 22% of them present only once. Input material: blood. These receptors were taken from a man aged 70 or older in good health. The CDR3 runs from the conserved cysteine through the conserved F or W. A D gene is named only where the DNA matches it firmly. Size is stated for part of the rows, as once, few or many counts, or as a class when the clone is expanded.

J gene: TRBJ2-7
clone size: few
D gene: TRBD1
V gene: TRBV12-3/TRBV12-4
CDR3 protein: CASSLGGQESSYEQYF
CDR3 DNA: TGTGCCAGCAGTTTAGGGGGACAGGAGAGCTCCTACGAGCAGTACTTC

J gene: TRBJ2-1
clone size: -
D gene: -
V gene: TRBV11-2
CDR3 protein: CASSWGLGTYNEQFF
CDR3 DNA: TGTGCCAGCAGCTGGGGGCTCGGAACATACAATGAGCAGTTCTTC

J gene: TRBJ2-3
clone size: few
D gene: -
V gene: TRBV20-1
CDR3 protein: CSATGAFTDTQYF
CDR3 DNA: TGCAGTGCTACCGGGGCCTTCACAGATACGCAGTATTTT

J gene: TRBJ2-3
clone size: -
D gene: TRBD1
V gene: TRBV7-2
CDR3 protein: CASSLRRQGPTDTQYF
CDR3 DNA: TGTGCCAGCAGCTTAAGAAGACAGGGGCCCACAGATACGCAGTATTTT

J gene: TRBJ2-1
clone size: few
D gene: -
V gene: TRBV4-1
CDR3 protein: CASSQDVETYNEQFF
CDR3 DNA: TGCGCCAGCAGCCAAGATGTAGAAACCTACAATGAGCAGTTCTTC

J gene: TRBJ2-3
clone size: -
D gene: TRBD2
V gene: TRBV20-1
CDR3 protein: CSAGLGLAGSTDTQYF
CDR3 DNA: TGCAGTGCCGGATTGGGACTAGCGGGGTCCACAGATACGCAGTATTTT

J gene: TRBJ2-4
clone size: -
D gene: TRBD2
V gene: TRBV5-5
CDR3 protein: CASNPPPIAGENIQYF
CDR3 DNA: TGTGCCAGCAATCCCCCCCCGATTGCGGGGGAAAACATTCAGTACTTC

J gene: TRBJ2-1
clone size: -
D gene: -
V gene: TRBV28
CDR3 protein: CASSPGLRHEQFF
CDR3 DNA: TGTGCCAGCAGCCCCGGGTTAAGGCATGAGCAGTTCTTC

J gene: TRBJ2-7
clone size: -
D gene: TRBD1
V gene: TRBV12-3/TRBV12-4
CDR3 protein: CASSLTEDRGPNEQYF
CDR3 DNA: TGTGCCAGCAGTTTAACAGAGGACAGGGGGCCCAACGAGCAGTACTTC

J gene: TRBJ1-2
clone size: many
D gene: -
V gene: TRBV10-3
CDR3 protein: CAISSGARDGYTF
CDR3 DNA: TGTGCCATCAGTTCCGGGGCGCGGGACGGCTACACCTTC

J gene: TRBJ2-5
clone size: -
D gene: TRBD1
V gene: TRBV20-1
CDR3 protein: CSASHGTEGETQYF
CDR3 DNA: TGCAGTGCTAGTCACGGGACAGAAGGGGAGACCCAGTACTTC

J gene: TRBJ2-1
clone size: -
D gene: -
V gene: TRBV30
CDR3 protein: CAWSGPRGYEQFF
CDR3 DNA: TGTGCCTGGAGTGGGCCTAGAGGATATGAGCAGTTCTTC

J gene: TRBJ1-1
clone size: few
D gene: -
V gene: TRBV20-1
CDR3 protein: CSARLLGFTEAFF
CDR3 DNA: TGCAGTGCCCGACTTTTAGGCTTCACTGAAGCTTTCTTT

J gene: TRBJ1-2
clone size: few
D gene: -
V gene: TRBV11-2
CDR3 protein: CASSLDGVASGYTF
CDR3 DNA: TGTGCCAGCAGCTTAGATGGAGTAGCGTCGGGCTACACCTTC

J gene: TRBJ1-1
clone size: few
D gene: TRBD1
V gene: TRBV19
CDR3 protein: CATQPGQGFTEAFF
CDR3 DNA: TGTGCCACACAACCGGGACAGGGTTTCACTGAAGCTTTCTTT

J gene: TRBJ2-1
clone size: -
D gene: -
V gene: TRBV19
CDR3 protein: CASSSGGLRQFF
CDR3 DNA: TGTGCCAGTAGTAGTGGTGGGCTGAGGCAGTTCTTC

J gene: TRBJ1-1
clone size: -
D gene: -
V gene: TRBV27
CDR3 protein: CACWDIRTRAFF
CDR3 DNA: TGTGCCTGCTGGGACATTAGGACTCGAGCTTTCTTT

J gene: TRBJ2-7
clone size: many
D gene: -
V gene: TRBV13
CDR3 protein: CASSYGTASYEQYF
CDR3 DNA: TGTGCCAGCAGCTACGGGACCGCCAGCTACGAGCAGTACTTC

J gene: TRBJ2-5
clone size: many
D gene: TRBD1
V gene: TRBV12-3/TRBV12-4
CDR3 protein: CASSLLTGGIMGETQYF
CDR3 DNA: TGTGCCAGCAGTTTATTGACAGGGGGCATTATGGGAGAGACCCAGTACTTC

J gene: TRBJ1-1
clone size: -
D gene: -
V gene: TRBV20-1
CDR3 protein: CSARQNPNTEAFF
CDR3 DNA: TGCAGTGCTAGACAGAACCCGAACACTGAAGCTTTCTTT

J gene: TRBJ2-5
clone size: many
D gene: -
V gene: TRBV28
CDR3 protein: CASRPTSSVQETQYF
CDR3 DNA: TGTGCCAGCAGACCAACGTCCTCCGTCCAAGAGACCCAGTACTTC

J gene: TRBJ1-2
clone size: few
D gene: -
V gene: TRBV10-3
CDR3 protein: CAISETTRGGNGYTF
CDR3 DNA: TGTGCCATCAGTGAGACCACCCGGGGGGGGAATGGCTACACCTTC

J gene: TRBJ2-1
clone size: few
D gene: -
V gene: TRBV5-6
CDR3 protein: CASSSLGQSNEQFF
CDR3 DNA: TGTGCCAGCAGCTCCCTTGGACAGAGCAATGAGCAGTTCTTC

J gene: TRBJ2-3
clone size: -
D gene: TRBD2
V gene: TRBV20-1
CDR3 protein: CSARDLASGSIADTQYF
CDR3 DNA: TGCAGTGCTAGAGATCTGGCTAGCGGGAGTATCGCAGATACGCAGTATTTT

J gene: TRBJ2-4
clone size: -
D gene: -
V gene: TRBV5-1
CDR3 protein: CASKESSAKNIQYF
CDR3 DNA: TGCGCCAGCAAGGAGAGCTCAGCCAAAAACATTCAGTACTTC

J gene: TRBJ2-5
clone size: few
D gene: -
V gene: TRBV7-3
CDR3 protein: CASSLFPGNQETQYF
CDR3 DNA: TGTGCCAGCAGCTTATTCCCGGGAAACCAAGAGACCCAGTACTTC

J gene: TRBJ1-1
clone size: few
D gene: -
V gene: TRBV29-1
CDR3 protein: CSVVPGPEEAEAFF
CDR3 DNA: TGCAGCGTCGTACCGGGCCCTGAGGAGGCTGAAGCTTTCTTT

J gene: TRBJ2-1
clone size: many
D gene: -
V gene: TRBV5-1
CDR3 protein: CASSDQYNEQFF
CDR3 DNA: TGCGCCAGCAGCGACCAATACAATGAGCAGTTCTTC

J gene: TRBJ2-1
clone size: many
D gene: -
V gene: TRBV7-2
CDR3 protein: CASSLRKSSYNEQFF
CDR3 DNA: TGTGCCAGCAGCTTACGCAAGAGCTCCTACAATGAGCAGTTCTTC

J gene: TRBJ1-4
clone size: -
D gene: -
V gene: TRBV7-2
CDR3 protein: CASSFQLGAQEKLFF
CDR3 DNA: TGTGCCAGCAGCTTTCAGCTGGGGGCGCAGGAAAAACTGTTTTTT

J gene: TRBJ1-2
clone size: many
D gene: -
V gene: TRBV20-1
CDR3 protein: CSARDQVKQWISYTF
CDR3 DNA: TGCAGTGCTAGAGATCAGGTCAAGCAATGGATTAGCTACACCTTC

J gene: TRBJ2-5
clone size: -
D gene: -
V gene: TRBV11-3
CDR3 protein: CASSIAGLRSETQYF
CDR3 DNA: TGTGCCAGCAGCATCGCGGGTTTAAGGTCGGAGACCCAGTACTTC

J gene: TRBJ2-2
clone size: few
D gene: -
V gene: TRBV29-1
CDR3 protein: CSVDPENTGELFF
CDR3 DNA: TGCAGCGTTGACCCAGAGAACACCGGGGAGCTGTTTTTT

J gene: TRBJ2-3
clone size: few
D gene: -
V gene: TRBV3-1
CDR3 protein: CASSQSAGSTDTRYF
CDR3 DNA: TGTGCCAGCAGCCAATCTGCAGGGAGCACAGATACGCGGTATTTT

J gene: TRBJ2-1
clone size: few
D gene: -
V gene: TRBV29-1
CDR3 protein: CSVDVGSSYNEQFF
CDR3 DNA: TGCAGCGTTGATGTCGGCTCCTCCTACAATGAGCAGTTCTTC

J gene: TRBJ2-5
clone size: -
D gene: -
V gene: TRBV3-1
CDR3 protein: CASSQGKFRETQYF
CDR3 DNA: TGTGCCAGCAGCCAAGGGAAGTTCCGGGAGACCCAGTACTTC

J gene: TRBJ1-2
clone size: few
D gene: -
V gene: TRBV6-1
CDR3 protein: CASIPTQSNYGYTF
CDR3 DNA: TGTGCCAGCATTCCGACTCAATCTAACTATGGCTACACCTTC

J gene: TRBJ2-3
clone size: many
D gene: -
V gene: TRBV5-1
CDR3 protein: CASSFHTGRETDTQYF
CDR3 DNA: TGCGCCAGCAGCTTCCATACAGGGAGGGAGACAGATACGCAGTATTTT

J gene: TRBJ2-3
clone size: once
D gene: TRBD2
V gene: TRBV7-3
CDR3 protein: CASSLLGTSVTRGDTQYF
CDR3 DNA: TGTGCCAGCAGCTTACTGGGCACTAGCGTTACACGGGGAGATACGCAGTATTTT

J gene: TRBJ1-2
clone size: few
D gene: -
V gene: TRBV29-1
CDR3 protein: CSVSESYGYTF
CDR3 DNA: TGCAGCGTTTCCGAGAGCTATGGCTACACCTTC

J gene: TRBJ2-6
clone size: few
D gene: -
V gene: TRBV20-1
CDR3 protein: CSARDGGSGANVLTF
CDR3 DNA: TGCAGTGCTAGAGACGGTGGCTCTGGGGCCAACGTCCTGACTTTC

J gene: TRBJ1-5
clone size: -
D gene: TRBD1
V gene: TRBV12-3/TRBV12-4
CDR3 protein: CASSLGGTGERQPQHF
CDR3 DNA: TGTGCCAGCAGTTTAGGTGGGACAGGGGAACGGCAGCCCCAGCATTTT

J gene: TRBJ2-5
clone size: few
D gene: TRBD1
V gene: TRBV7-2
CDR3 protein: CASSRDRGNPTLTYQETQYF
CDR3 DNA: TGTGCCAGCAGCCGAGACAGGGGAAATCCTACACTGACGTACCAAGAGACCCAGTACTTC

J gene: TRBJ2-1
clone size: few
D gene: -
V gene: TRBV20-1
CDR3 protein: CSTARSSYNEQFF
CDR3 DNA: TGCAGTACAGCCCGGAGCTCCTACAATGAGCAGTTCTTC

J gene: TRBJ2-5
clone size: -
D gene: -
V gene: TRBV5-1
CDR3 protein: CASSLGGQWEQTQYF
CDR3 DNA: TGCGCCAGCAGCTTGGGTGGGCAGTGGGAGCAGACCCAGTACTTC

J gene: TRBJ1-1
clone size: few
D gene: -
V gene: TRBV4-2
CDR3 protein: CASSQEQEFTEAFF
CDR3 DNA: TGTGCCAGCAGCCAAGAACAGGAGTTCACTGAAGCTTTCTTT

J gene: TRBJ1-2
clone size: -
D gene: -
V gene: TRBV12-3/TRBV12-4
CDR3 protein: CASSLEEGGGYTF
CDR3 DNA: TGTGCCAGCAGTTTAGAGGAGGGAGGTGGCTACACCTTC

J gene: TRBJ2-4
clone size: few
D gene: TRBD2
V gene: TRBV20-1
CDR3 protein: CSARYSGRFPGKNIQYF
CDR3 DNA: TGCAGTGCTCGCTATAGCGGGAGATTTCCGGGCAAAAACATTCAGTACTTC

J gene: TRBJ2-3
clone size: few
D gene: -
V gene: TRBV20-1
CDR3 protein: CSALETQRHTDTQYF
CDR3 DNA: TGCAGTGCCCTAGAGACCCAGCGGCACACAGATACGCAGTATTTT

J gene: TRBJ2-1
clone size: few
D gene: -
V gene: TRBV7-6
CDR3 protein: CASSSLPTATTYYNEQFF
CDR3 DNA: TGTGCCAGCAGCTCGTTGCCCACAGCCACGACCTACTACAATGAGCAGTTCTTC

J gene: TRBJ2-5
clone size: few
D gene: -
V gene: TRBV6-5
CDR3 protein: CASSYVTEGAQETQYF
CDR3 DNA: TGTGCCAGCAGTTACGTCACGGAGGGGGCGCAAGAGACCCAGTACTTC

J gene: TRBJ1-1
clone size: -
D gene: TRBD1
V gene: TRBV12-3/TRBV12-4
CDR3 protein: CASSSEPWTGGTEAFF
CDR3 DNA: TGTGCCAGCAGTTCAGAACCTTGGACAGGGGGTACTGAAGCTTTCTTT

J gene: TRBJ2-1
clone size: -
D gene: -
V gene: TRBV7-9
CDR3 protein: CASSLGEFVGREFF
CDR3 DNA: TGTGCCAGCAGCTTAGGGGAGTTTGTTGGGCGAGAGTTCTTC

J gene: TRBJ1-2
clone size: few
D gene: TRBD1
V gene: TRBV20-1
CDR3 protein: CSARGVNNYGYTF
CDR3 DNA: TGCAGTGCCAGGGGGGTTAATAACTATGGCTACACCTTC

J gene: TRBJ2-2
clone size: -
D gene: -
V gene: TRBV7-7
CDR3 protein: CASSLSGGMRTGELFF
CDR3 DNA: TGTGCCAGCAGCTTAAGTGGGGGCATGAGGACCGGGGAGCTGTTTTTT